A single sample is the source of the 25 T cell receptor beta chains below, sequenced in a study of CD8+ T cells in alopecia areata (dated by TCRdb to 2016 to 2018). The intended sense of this specimen's time point label: baseline before oral tofacitinib. The library was built by means of the immunoSEQ multiplex PCR assay. RNA was extracted from all samples and reverse transcribed into cDNA as template for TCR sequencing. The table comes from immuneACCESS by way of TCRdb, which keeps in-frame sequences with V and J called. Part of the clones is missing from these tables; in studies checked, under half for an unresolved V gene and the rest for unknown reasons. The sample includes about 170,000 clones, with around 64% observed a single time. About an eighth of the sample lies in the top ten. Sample: CD8+ T cells sorted from blood, taken at week 0. Receptors originate from a human donor with alopecia areata.

This clone appeared a single time. This chain links TRBV6-5 with TRBJ1-1; D is undetermined. The CDR3 sequence is 16 residues long. Trimming took off 2 bases at V and 1 base at J, with 14 bases between the two ends. Germline V CDR1 and CDR2: MNHEY, SVGAGI. The CDR3 loop is CASSYRVRGPNTEAFF. In DNA, the CDR3 is TGTGCCAGCAGTTACAGGGTTAGAGGGCCGAACACTGAAGCTTTCTTT.

This chain joins TRBV2 and TRBJ2-1; no firm D call. Per germline, CDR1 SNHLY and CDR2 FYNNEI. Deletions cut 1 base from V and 3 bases from J, with 13 bases between. This CDR3 is 16 amino acids long. CDR3 in amino acids: CASSEGPSYYYNEQFF. The CDR3 coding sequence is TGTGCCAGCAGTGAAGGTCCCAGTTATTACTACAATGAGCAGTTCTTC.

V gene TRBV7-3 combines with J gene TRBJ2-5; D perhaps matches TRBD1 (6 bases). The CDR3 extends over 15 amino acids. In germline, CDR1 is SGHTA, CDR2 FQGTGA. With 5 bases removed from V and 1 base from J, the gap between germline ends came to 14 bases. Here the CDR3 DNA reads TGTGCCAGCAGCCCCTCGGACAGCGTCCAAGAGACCCAGTACTTC. Translated, it gives CASSPSDSVQETQYF.

V is TRBV13 and J is TRBJ2-3; D is perhaps TRBD1 (6 bases). There are 18 residues in the CDR3. V was trimmed by 6 bases and J by 0 bases, leaving 22 bases between them. Germline CDR1 PRHDT, CDR2 FYEKMQ (reference sequence). In nucleotides, the CDR3 is TGTGCCAGCAGTTCTCAAGGACAGCCACTATCTAGCACAGATACGCAGTATTTT. It is translated as CASSSQGQPLSSTDTQYF.

This clone occurred once. The J gene is TRBJ2-2, the V gene TRBV2; D is unclear. Per the germline V gene, CDR1 is SNHLY and CDR2 is FYNNEI. This CDR3 has 11 amino acids. Trimming removed 6 bases from V and 7 bases from J, with 6 bases in between. The CDR3 loop is CASRDIGELFF. The DNA for the CDR3 is TGTGCCAGCAGAGATATCGGGGAGCTGTTTTTT.

In nucleotides, the CDR3 is TGCGCCAGCAGCCCTGACAGTACCTACGAGCAGTACTTC. Its protein product is CASSPDSTYEQYF. The rearrangement uses TRBV4-1 and TRBJ2-7, with a possible D match to TRBD1 (5 bases). This CDR3 spans 13 amino acids. Germline V CDR1 and CDR2: MGHRA, YSYEKL. Trimming removed 4 bases from V and 2 bases from J, with 9 bases in between.

In its sample, this clone was seen a few times. This chain joins TRBV5-1 and TRBJ2-7; TRBD1 aligns across 7 bases. The germline CDR1 and CDR2 sequences are SGHRS and YFSETQ. The CDR3 is 13 residues long. J gave up 6 bases and V 2 bases, and 5 bases lay outside the gene matches. CDR3 residues: CASSFAGGSEQYF. DNA for the CDR3: TGCGCCAGCAGCTTCGCAGGGGGAAGCGAGCAGTACTTC.

V usage is TRBV27 and J usage is TRBJ2-7, with D perhaps TRBD1 (5 bases). Trimming took off 7 bases at V and 0 bases at J, with 7 bases between the two ends. CDR3 length: 12 residues. Germline values: CDR1 MNHEY, CDR2 SMNVEV (reference sequence). Here the CDR3 reads CASKDSSYEQYF. In DNA form, the CDR3 reads TGTGCCAGCAAAGACAGCTCCTACGAGCAGTACTTC.

The J gene is TRBJ2-7, the V gene TRBV19; D remains ambiguous. V gave up 6 bases and J gave up 3 bases, with 18 bases separating them. The CDR3 runs 15 residues. Germline loops: CDR1 LNHDA, CDR2 SQIVND (reference sequence). In nucleotides, the CDR3 is TGTGCCAGTAGAGCCATCCCCGGGCCCGACTACGAGCAGTACTTC. Protein product: CASRAIPGPDYEQYF.

The rearrangement links TRBV29-1 to TRBJ1-1; maybe TRBD1 (5 bases). Trimming removed 7 bases from V and 8 bases from J, with 11 bases in between. Germline CDR1 is SQVTM and CDR2 is ANQGSEA. CDR3 length: 10 residues. CDR3 sequence (DNA): TGCAGCGCTTTGGGGGGAGAAGCTTTCTTT. The encoded protein is CSALGGEAFF.

The table lists this clone with a few counts. The chain joins TRBV7-9 to TRBJ2-4; 7 nucleotides agree with TRBD1. CDR1 SEHNR and CDR2 FQNEAQ come from the germline V gene (reference sequence). The V segment lost 4 bases and the J segment 2 bases; nucleotides outside the gene matches: 14. The CDR3 sequence is 18 residues long. The CDR3 DNA is TGTGCCAGCAGCTCCCGATTCGGGACAGAGGAAACCAAAAACATTCAGTACTTC. Translation: CASSSRFGTEETKNIQYF.

This clone was seen only a few times. The chain couples TRBV29-1 to TRBJ1-2; 8 nucleotides match TRBD1. The CDR3 is 13 residues long. Germline CDR1 reads SQVTM; CDR2 reads ANQGSEA. V dropped 7 bases and J dropped 1; count of bases not matched to a gene: 5. The CDR3 is CSADRGNNYGYTF. CDR3 sequence (DNA): TGCAGCGCTGACAGGGGCAATAACTATGGCTACACCTTC. Variable domain in full (rest from reference TRBV29-1 and TRBJ1-2): SAVISQKPSRDICQRGTSLTIQCQVDSQVTMMFWYRQQPGQSLTLIATANQGSEATYESGFVIDKFPISRPNLTFSTLTVSNMSPEDSSIYLCSADRGNNYGYTFGSGTRLTVV.

This clone is a singleton in its sample. This chain connects TRBV5-1 to TRBJ2-3, with 9 bases aligning to TRBD1. CDR1 and CDR2 from the germline V gene are SGHRS and YFSETQ. The CDR3 extends over 15 amino acids. V shed 2 bases and J 5 bases; nucleotides not matched to a gene: 6. The CDR3: CASSFNRGHIDTQYF. Here the CDR3 DNA reads TGCGCCAGCAGCTTCAACAGGGGGCATATAGATACGCAGTATTTT.

The chain has TRBV9 and TRBJ2-1, with D possibly being TRBD1 (6 bases). CDR1 is SGDLS and CDR2 is YYNGEE in the germline V gene. Deletions cut 3 bases from V and 1 base from J, with 11 bases between. The CDR3 length is 15 residues. CDR3 in DNA: TGTGCCAGCAGCGCCGGACAGACGTCCTACAATGAGCAGTTCTTC. It is translated as CASSAGQTSYNEQFF.

CDR3 loop: CATGTFDREQFF. In DNA, the CDR3 is TGTGCCACCGGGACCTTTGATCGTGAGCAGTTCTTC. This chain connects TRBV7-9 to TRBJ2-1; the D gene could be TRBD1 or TRBD2 (5 bases each). V shed 10 bases and J shed 9 bases, with 16 bases lying between them. The CDR3 is 12 residues long. CDR1 is SEHNR and CDR2 is FQNEAQ in the germline V gene (reference sequence).

V gene TRBV4-1 combines with J gene TRBJ1-2, with 11 nucleotides matching TRBD1. Germline CDR1 MGHRA, CDR2 YSYEKL. V was clipped by 2 bases and J by 4 bases; unmatched bases: 12. The CDR3 is 18 residues long. CDR3 region: CASSQPWTGDRGFYGYTF. DNA of the CDR3: TGCGCCAGCAGCCAACCGTGGACCGGGGACAGGGGGTTCTATGGCTACACCTTC.

The chain joins TRBV7-9 to TRBJ2-1; D remains unclear. CDR3 length: 12 amino acids. Trimming left V 4 bases short and J 6 bases short, with 7 bases between. Germline CDR1 reads SEHNR; CDR2 reads FQNEAQ (reference sequence). CDR3 nucleotide sequence: TGTGCCAGCAGCTCTATAAGCAATGAGCAGTTCTTC. Translating it yields CASSSISNEQFF.

With respect to this clone: The junction does not match germline at one end; this may be a read error. V and J are TRBV5-6 and TRBJ1-2, with 9 bases fitting TRBD1. The CDR3 consists of 15 residues. Germline V gene lookup returns CDR1 SGHDT and CDR2 YYEEEE. CDR3 in DNA: TGTGCCAGCAGCTTCTCGTTGGGGGACAGGGCCCGCTCGCTGTTC. Translated: CASSFSLGDRARSLF.

This rearrangement joins TRBV29-1 to TRBJ2-7; D not resolved. Germline CDR1 SQVTM, CDR2 ANQGSEA. With 4 bases removed from V and 2 bases from J, the gap between germline ends came to 12 bases. This CDR3 has 13 amino acids. Here the CDR3 DNA reads TGCAGCGTTGGAGGCAGCCGAACCTACGAGCAGTACTTC. Residues: CSVGGSRTYEQYF.

J is TRBJ2-1 and V is TRBV20-1; TRBD1 is a possible D gene (6 bases). Trimming took off 3 bases at V and 6 bases at J, with 6 bases between the two ends. Per germline, CDR1 DFQATT and CDR2 SNEGSKA (reference sequence). The CDR3 length is 11 residues. Written as DNA, the CDR3 is TGCAGTGCTAGCAGGGGCAATGAGCAGTTCTTC. Amino acids: CSASRGNEQFF.

The rearrangement links TRBV9 to TRBJ1-2; D uncertain. Germline lookup yields CDR1 SGDLS and CDR2 YYNGEE. Trimming removed 7 bases at V and 3 bases at J, with 16 bases between. This CDR3 comprises 14 residues. CDR3 region: CASGIGGGDYGYTF. CDR3 sequence (DNA): TGTGCCAGCGGCATAGGAGGTGGCGACTATGGCTACACCTTC.

The rearrangement uses TRBV30 and TRBJ2-7; D might be TRBD2 (6 bases). CDR1 is GTSNPN, CDR2 SVGIG, per germline (reference sequence). This CDR3 region has 16 residues. The V gene lost 0 bases and the J gene lost 0 bases, with 15 bases spanning the gap. The CDR3 DNA reads TGTGCCTGGAGTGTACGTCCTAGCGCGAGCTCCTACGAGCAGTACTTC. Protein product: CAWSVRPSASSYEQYF.

This chain connects TRBV2 to TRBJ1-1; 9 nucleotides line up with TRBD1. Germline V gene sequence: CDR1 SNHLY, CDR2 FYNNEI. The length of the CDR3 is 13 residues. V lost 8 bases to trimming and J lost 3 bases; unmatched junction nucleotides: 4. The CDR3 region is CASGQGSHTEAFF. The CDR3 DNA sequence: TGTGCCAGCGGACAGGGGAGCCACACTGAAGCTTTCTTT.

The V and J genes are TRBV30 and TRBJ1-5; D gene ambiguous. The CDR3 is 15 amino acids. Per germline, CDR1 GTSNPN and CDR2 SVGIG (reference sequence). Between the trimmed V and J ends, which lost 2 bases and 1 base, there was a span of 12 bases. CDR3 amino acids: CAWSTDFSSNQPQHF. For the CDR3, the DNA is TGTGCCTGGAGTACGGACTTCTCGAGCAATCAGCCCCAGCATTTT.

The chain carries TRBV29-1 and TRBJ2-7; D not certain. Germline loops: CDR1 SQVTM, CDR2 ANQGSEA. The CDR3 consists of 15 residues. Trimming took off 1 base at V and 0 bases at J, with 13 bases between the two ends. The CDR3 DNA sequence: TGCAGCGTTGAAGCAGCCAATGATCCCTCCTACGAGCAGTACTTC. This translates into CSVEAANDPSYEQYF.